The 2 T cell receptor beta chains below were found in one sample sequenced in a study of blood T cell repertoires in COVID-19. Libraries were prepared by immunoSEQ multiplex PCR; TCRdb keeps only in-frame clonotypes and omits some of them. The sample yields 100,000 to 150,000 clones, around nine tenths seen once. The specimen was peripheral blood. These receptor sequences come from a human donor in a cohort sampled during active COVID-19.

In DNA, the CDR3 is TGCGCCAGCAGCTGGCGGGGCGCCGGGAACACTGAAGCTTTCTTT. Translated, it gives CASSWRGAGNTEAFF. The chain has TRBV5-1 and TRBJ1-1, with D tentatively TRBD1 (5 bases). This CDR3 contains 15 residues. Trimming shortened V by 3 bases and J by 1 base, and 13 bases separated the two germline ends. Germline V lookup: CDR1 SGHRS, CDR2 YFSETQ.

This chain joins TRBV5-1 and TRBJ1-1; 10 nucleotides line up with TRBD1. V lost 4 bases, J lost 2 bases, and 5 bases stayed unmatched. Germline V lookup: CDR1 SGHRS, CDR2 YFSETQ. This CDR3 has 15 residues. For the CDR3, the DNA is TGCGCCAGCAGCACAGGGACAGGGGAAAACACTGAAGCTTTCTTT. Encoded protein: CASSTGTGENTEAFF.